This T cell receptor (beta chain) was captured in a study of blood T cells in healthy people across ages. Findings and caveats of the study: Greater diversity and more naive CD4+ cells were seen in long-lived donors than in aged donors. Per million T cells, TCR beta diversity dropped roughly linearly as age increased. Unsorted PBMCs prevented conclusive naive versus antigen-experienced comparison.

A J-beta primer mix and a sample-barcoded 5' primer were used in a second PCR of roughly 6 to 11 cycles. The authors tagged each cDNA molecule using a template-switch adaptor with 12 random nucleotides. Via MiXCR, TCRdb re-called the 5' RACE reads, giving one row per CDR3 protein. The table lists approximately 810,000 distinct CDR3 sequences, around 28% of them singletons. The V gene's germline CDR1 is SGHRS and CDR2 YFSETQ. V lost 4 bases, J lost 7 bases, and 8 bases stayed unmatched. The CDR3 runs to 14 residues. There are many counts of this clonotype. Its matching antigen is unknown. This receptor was taken from a woman over 75 in good health. Sequenced sample: blood. The rearrangement links TRBV5-1 to TRBJ1-5, with TRBD1 identical over 7 bases. CDR3 nucleotides: TGCGCCAGCAGCACCCAGGGGGGCGAGCAGCCCCAGCATTTT. The encoded protein is CASSTQGGEQPQHF.